The 22 T cell receptor beta chains below were found in one sample sequenced in a study of CD8 T cells in ankylosing spondylitis. Their antigens remain unidentified. Study conclusions and caveats: Blood of patients with ankylosing spondylitis appeared to be characterized by a TCR beta motif of roughly eight highly homologous variants.

TCRdb called the 5' RACE reads again in MiXCR, with one record for every CDR3 protein. The sample comprises roughly 700,000 distinct CDR3 sequences, about 20% of which are singletons, and approximately 18% rests with the top ten. The sequencing sample was made of blood, either unsorted or a sorted T cell fraction (not recorded which). These receptors came from a male donor with ankylosing spondylitis.

The CDR3 spells CATSDTDRGHGYTF. For the CDR3, the DNA is TGTGCCACCAGTGATACCGACAGGGGGCATGGCTACACCTTC. The V gene is TRBV24-1, the J gene TRBJ1-2; 10 bases line up with TRBD1. The germline V gene encodes CDR1 KGHDR and CDR2 SFDVKD. V lost 3 bases to trimming and J lost 6 bases; unmatched junction nucleotides: 3. This CDR3 region has 14 residues.

A few counts support this clonotype. The CDR3 spells CAISNLELGSGELFF. CDR3 DNA: TGTGCCATCAGTAACCTGGAACTCGGTTCCGGGGAGCTGTTTTTT. The genes are TRBV10-3 and TRBJ2-2; D not resolved. Germline V gene data show CDR1 as ENHRY and CDR2 as SYGVKD. The CDR3 covers 15 residues. Deletions cut 5 bases from V and 6 bases from J, with 16 bases between.

This clonotype turned up a few times. The chain has TRBV4-1 and TRBJ1-6; D ambiguous. The CDR3 has 14 amino acids. Germline-derived CDR1 and CDR2 are MGHRA and YSYEKL. The V end was cut by 4 bases, the J end by 10 bases, with 14 bases between. CDR3: CASSRVSDGSPLHF. The CDR3 coding sequence is TGCGCCAGCAGCCGGGTTAGTGACGGGTCACCCCTCCACTTT.

The rearrangement uses TRBV27 and TRBJ2-2, with D unclear. Germline V gene data show CDR1 as MNHEY and CDR2 as SMNVEV (reference sequence). The germline V and J ends were trimmed by 2 bases and 3 bases, with 7 bases remaining between them. There are 14 residues in the CDR3. In nucleotides, the CDR3 is TGTGCCAGCAGTTTAGTACAGCACACCGGGGAGCTGTTTTTT. This translates into CASSLVQHTGELFF.

The rearrangement uses TRBV6-1 and TRBJ2-7, with D possibly being TRBD1 (5 bases). This CDR3 has 14 amino acids. V shed 5 bases and J shed 2 bases, with 13 bases lying between them. The germline CDR1 and CDR2 sequences are MNHNS and SASEGT. CDR3 protein: CASSTTDSPYEQYF. In DNA form, the CDR3 reads TGTGCCAGCAGTACCACCGACAGTCCCTACGAGCAGTACTTC.

The chain couples TRBV20-1 to TRBJ2-3, with no clear D. V was shortened by 0 bases and J by 0 bases, with 10 bases between the two germline ends. CDR3 size: 15 residues. Germline assignment: CDR1 DFQATT and CDR2 SNEGSKA (reference sequence). The CDR3 DNA sequence: TGCAGTGCTAGAGATTGGCTCGGTAGCACAGATACGCAGTATTTT. Translating gives CSARDWLGSTDTQYF.

This clonotype appeared a single time. The CDR3 is CAWRPGFLDTQYF. CDR3 bases: TGTGCCTGGAGGCCCGGGTTTTTGGATACGCAGTATTTT. This rearrangement joins TRBV30 to TRBJ2-3; D not resolved. Germline V gene sequence: CDR1 GTSNPN, CDR2 SVGIG (reference sequence). The CDR3 extends over 13 amino acids. Trimming removed 3 bases from V and 6 bases from J, with 13 bases in between.

A few counts support this clonotype. The rearrangement links TRBV20-1 to TRBJ1-1; no reliable D call. This CDR3 spans 15 amino acids. CDR1 and CDR2 from the germline V gene are DFQATT and SNEGSKA (reference sequence). V lost 0 bases to trimming and J lost 0 bases, with 11 bases between them. Here the CDR3 reads CSAREVLGLNTEAFF. The CDR3 nucleotides are TGCAGTGCTAGAGAGGTCCTAGGGCTGAACACTGAAGCTTTCTTT.

The chain couples TRBV28 to TRBJ1-5; 10 bases line up with TRBD1. Germline V gene data show CDR1 as MDHEN and CDR2 as SYDVKM. The CDR3 runs to 15 residues. Losses at the gene ends were 3 bases for V and 7 bases for J; bases not matched to a gene: 6. The DNA of the CDR3 is TGTGCCAGCAGTTTTTTTGGGACAGGGGAGCAGCCCCAGCATTTT. It is translated as CASSFFGTGEQPQHF. Full variable domain (missing parts from reference TRBV28 and TRBJ1-5): DVKVTQSSRYLVKRTGEKVFLECVQDMDHENMFWYRQDPGLGLRLIYFSYDVKMKEKGDIPEGYSVSREKKERFSLILESASTNQTSMYLCASSFFGTGEQPQHFGDGTRLSIL.

This clonotype appeared a few times. The chain has TRBV6-2 or TRBV6-3 and TRBJ2-1; tentatively, D is TRBD1 (6 bases). V was cut by 0 bases and J by 8 bases, with 29 bases left in between. CDR1 and CDR2 (germline): MNHEY, SVGEGT. This CDR3 comprises 20 residues. CDR3 nucleotides: TGTGCCAGCAGTTACTCCACAGGGTCCTCCGGGACGAGTCCTTCCGATGAGCAGTTCTTC. This gives the protein CASSYSTGSSGTSPSDEQFF.

A few counts support this clonotype. The chain links TRBV5-1 to TRBJ2-7; 12 bases line up with TRBD2. In germline, CDR1 is SGHRS, CDR2 YFSETQ. This CDR3 has 15 residues. V shed 6 bases and J 0 bases; nucleotides not matched to a gene: 4. In DNA form, the CDR3 reads TGCGCCAGCACCCAGACTAGCGGGAGCTCCTACGAGCAGTACTTC. Translation gives CASTQTSGSSYEQYF.

A few counts support this clonotype. The V call is TRBV24-1, the J call TRBJ2-5; D is uncertain. Germline lookup yields CDR1 KGHDR and CDR2 SFDVKD. The length of the CDR3 is 14 residues. The germline V and J ends were trimmed by 4 bases and 4 bases, with 12 bases remaining between them. CDR3 sequence (DNA): TGTGCCACCAGTGACCCCGGTCCAATAGAGACCCAGTACTTC. Translating it yields CATSDPGPIETQYF.

The chain recombines TRBV24-1 with TRBJ2-1; no definite D call. Germline V CDR1 and CDR2: KGHDR, SFDVKD. There are 14 residues in the CDR3. V dropped 2 bases and J dropped 12 bases, with 16 bases sitting between them. This CDR3 reads CATSDYPPDKGQFF. CDR3 in DNA: TGTGCCACCAGTGATTATCCCCCCGACAAGGGGCAGTTCTTC.

The CDR3 DNA follows: TGTGCCAGCAGTGACGACCGGGCCACCCTCTACGAGCAGTACTTC. Residues: CASSDDRATLYEQYF. This sequence joins TRBV12-3 or TRBV12-4 and TRBJ2-7, with no clear D. V was shortened by 5 bases and J by 3 bases, with 17 bases between the two germline ends. The CDR3 sequence is 15 residues long.

This clonotype was detected a few times. The chain uses TRBV12-3 or TRBV12-4 and TRBJ1-1, with a tentative D call TRBD1 (5 bases). The CDR3 runs to 15 residues. V lost 6 bases to trimming and J lost 4 bases, with 18 bases between them. CDR3 sequence: CASSQGTPGGTEAFF. The CDR3 bases are TGTGCCAGCAGCCAAGGGACCCCCGGGGGCACTGAAGCTTTCTTT.

The chain links TRBV20-1 to TRBJ2-5, with D perhaps matching TRBD1 or TRBD2 (5 bases each). The CDR3 runs to 14 residues. Germline CDR1 and CDR2: DFQATT and SNEGSKA (reference sequence). V gave up 6 bases and J gave up 5 bases, with 19 bases separating them. CDR3 in DNA: TGCAGTGCCCCACCAGGCATCTGGGGGGAGACCCAGTACTTC. Amino acids: CSAPPGIWGETQYF.

This clonotype has a handful of counts. This chain links TRBV5-5 with TRBJ2-1, with 7 positions matching TRBD2. Trimming cost V 0 bases and J 10 bases; bases outside gene matches: 13. CDR1 and CDR2 from the germline V gene are SGHKS and YYEKEE (reference sequence). This CDR3 is built from 16 residues. The CDR3 loop is CASSLGAGESTGEQFF. The CDR3 coding sequence is TGTGCCAGCAGCTTGGGCGCGGGAGAGTCTACGGGGGAGCAGTTCTTC.

This clonotype was seen a few times. The J gene is TRBJ2-7, the V gene TRBV27; no clear D. The CDR3 totals 16 residues. The germline CDR1 and CDR2 sequences are MNHEY and SMNVEV (reference sequence). The V end lost 4 bases, the J end lost 0 bases, and 16 bases lay between the germline ends. For the CDR3, the DNA is TGTGCCAGCAGTTCCCCCGCCAGTAAGTTCTCCTACGAGCAGTACTTC. Protein: CASSSPASKFSYEQYF.

At least ten counts were recorded for this clonotype. V usage is TRBV12-3 or TRBV12-4 and J usage is TRBJ1-1; TRBD1 is a possible D gene (6 bases). The CDR3 extends over 14 amino acids. V was shortened by 2 bases and J by 4 bases, with 11 bases between the two germline ends. CDR3 DNA sequence: TGTGCCAGCAGTTTAAAGGGGGTAGGCACTGAAGCTTTCTTT. Its protein product is CASSLKGVGTEAFF.

V usage is TRBV7-8 and J usage is TRBJ2-3, with TRBD2 matching over 7 bases. The CDR3 runs to 17 residues. CDR1 SGHVS and CDR2 FQNEAQ come from the germline V gene. J lost 4 bases, V lost 4 bases, and 14 bases had no gene match. This CDR3 is CASSSGRKRGRADTQYF. The DNA of the CDR3 is TGTGCCAGCAGCTCCGGTCGTAAGCGGGGTAGGGCAGATACGCAGTATTTT.

J is TRBJ2-7 and V is TRBV5-8; 9 bases map to TRBD2. This CDR3 is built from 16 residues. V lost 3 bases and J lost 0; bases outside the gene matches: 7. CDR1 is SGHTS and CDR2 is YDEGEE in the germline V gene. The CDR3 reads CASSYRLAADSYEQYF. CDR3 nucleotides: TGTGCCAGCAGCTACAGACTAGCGGCTGACTCCTACGAGCAGTACTTC.

This clonotype has just a few counts. The chain combines TRBV4-2 with TRBJ2-4, with 8 nucleotides matching TRBD1. After removal of 5 bases from V and 2 bases from J, the junction contained 2 bases not matched to a gene. This CDR3 is built from 14 residues. Germline V CDR1 and CDR2: LGHNA, YNFKEQ. CDR3 in amino acids: CASSDRGSKNIQYF. Here the CDR3 DNA reads TGTGCCAGCAGCGACAGGGGTTCCAAAAACATTCAGTACTTC.